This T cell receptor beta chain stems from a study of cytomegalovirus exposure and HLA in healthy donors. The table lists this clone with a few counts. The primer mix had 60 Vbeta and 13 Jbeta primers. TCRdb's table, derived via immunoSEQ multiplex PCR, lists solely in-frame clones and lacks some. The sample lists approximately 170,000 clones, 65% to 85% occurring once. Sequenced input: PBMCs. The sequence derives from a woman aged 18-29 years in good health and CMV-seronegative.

The CDR3 reads CASRRLEETQYF. In DNA, the CDR3 is TGTGCCAGCAGACGACTGGAAGAGACCCAGTACTTC. The genes are TRBV5-4 and TRBJ2-5, with no clear D. The length of the CDR3 is 12 residues. The V end was cut by 5 bases, the J end by 3 bases, with 8 bases between. Germline CDR1 SGHNT, CDR2 YYREEE (reference sequence).